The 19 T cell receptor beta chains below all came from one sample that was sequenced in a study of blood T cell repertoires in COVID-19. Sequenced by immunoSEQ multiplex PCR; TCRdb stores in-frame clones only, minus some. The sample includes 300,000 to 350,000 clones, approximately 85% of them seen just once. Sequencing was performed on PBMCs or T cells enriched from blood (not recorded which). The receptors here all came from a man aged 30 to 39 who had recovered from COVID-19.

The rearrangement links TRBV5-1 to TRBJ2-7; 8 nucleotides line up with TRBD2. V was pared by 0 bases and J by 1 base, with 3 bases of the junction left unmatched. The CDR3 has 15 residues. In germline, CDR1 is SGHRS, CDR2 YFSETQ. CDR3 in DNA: TGCGCCAGCAGCTTGGTCGCGGGGGGTTCCTACGAGCAGTACTTC. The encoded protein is CASSLVAGGSYEQYF. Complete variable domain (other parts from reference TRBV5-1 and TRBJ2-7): KAGVTQTPRYLIKTRGQQVTLSCSPISGHRSVSWYQQTPGQGLQFLFEYFSETQRNKGNFPGRFSGRQFSNSRSEMNVSTLELGDSALYLCASSLVAGGSYEQYFGPGTRLTVT.

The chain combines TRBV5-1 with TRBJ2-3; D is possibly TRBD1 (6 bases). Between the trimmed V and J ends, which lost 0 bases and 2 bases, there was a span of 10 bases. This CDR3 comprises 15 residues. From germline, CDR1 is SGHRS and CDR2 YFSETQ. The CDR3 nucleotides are TGCGCCAGCAGCTTGGGAACAGGGCACACAGATACGCAGTATTTT. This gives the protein CASSLGTGHTDTQYF.

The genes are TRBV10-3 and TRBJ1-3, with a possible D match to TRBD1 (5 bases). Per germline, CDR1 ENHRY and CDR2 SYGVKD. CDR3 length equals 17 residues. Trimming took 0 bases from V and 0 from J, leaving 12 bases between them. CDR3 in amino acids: CAISESIYRTSGNTIYF. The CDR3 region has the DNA TGTGCCATCAGTGAGTCGATCTACAGGACCTCTGGAAACACCATATATTTT.

DNA for the CDR3: TGTGCCGGCAGTGGGAGTGTCAGTACCTACAATGAGCAGTTCTTC. Protein: CAGSGSVSTYNEQFF. The rearrangement links TRBV10-3 to TRBJ2-1; a possible D gene is TRBD2 (5 bases). Trimming took off 11 bases at V and 2 bases at J, with 19 bases between the two ends. Germline V gene data show CDR1 as ENHRY and CDR2 as SYGVKD. There are 15 residues in the CDR3.

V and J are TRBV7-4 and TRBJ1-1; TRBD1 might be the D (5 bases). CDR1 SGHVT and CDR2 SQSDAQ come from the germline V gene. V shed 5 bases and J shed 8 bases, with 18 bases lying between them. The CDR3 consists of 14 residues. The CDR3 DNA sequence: TGTGCCAGCAGCGAAAGCGCCAGCGGGGGGGAAGCTTTCTTT. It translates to CASSESASGGEAFF.

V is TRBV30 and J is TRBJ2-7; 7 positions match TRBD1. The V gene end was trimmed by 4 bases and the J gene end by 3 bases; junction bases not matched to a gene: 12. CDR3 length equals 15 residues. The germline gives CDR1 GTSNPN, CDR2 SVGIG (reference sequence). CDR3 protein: CAWTRTGQWVYEQYF. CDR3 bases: TGTGCCTGGACCCGTACGGGACAGTGGGTCTACGAGCAGTACTTC.

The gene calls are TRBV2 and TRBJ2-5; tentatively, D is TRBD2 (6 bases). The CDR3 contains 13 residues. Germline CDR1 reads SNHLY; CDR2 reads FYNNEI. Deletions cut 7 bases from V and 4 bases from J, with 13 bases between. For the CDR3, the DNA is TGTGCCAGCAAAGGGACTGGATTAGAGACCCAGTACTTC. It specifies CASKGTGLETQYF.

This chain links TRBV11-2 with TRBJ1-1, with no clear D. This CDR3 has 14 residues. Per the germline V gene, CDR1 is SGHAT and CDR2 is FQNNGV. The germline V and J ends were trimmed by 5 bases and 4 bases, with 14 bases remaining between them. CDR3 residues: CASSPLRGPTEAFF. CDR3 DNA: TGTGCCAGCAGCCCCCTTCGGGGTCCCACTGAAGCTTTCTTT.

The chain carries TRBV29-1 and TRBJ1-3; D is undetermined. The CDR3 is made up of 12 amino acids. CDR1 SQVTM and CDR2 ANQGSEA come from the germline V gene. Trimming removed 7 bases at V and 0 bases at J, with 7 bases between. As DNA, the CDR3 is TGCAGCGGAGGTGACTCTGGAAACACCATATATTTT. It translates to CSGGDSGNTIYF.

The CDR3 protein is CASSPTGTGVETQYF. In DNA, the CDR3 is TGTGCCAGCAGCCCAACAGGGACAGGGGTAGAGACCCAGTACTTC. J is TRBJ2-5 and V is TRBV7-9, with 10 bases fitting TRBD1. CDR3 length: 15 residues. From germline, CDR1 is SEHNR and CDR2 FQNEAQ (reference sequence). The J segment lost 4 bases and the V segment lost 5 bases, leaving 7 bases of the junction unmatched.

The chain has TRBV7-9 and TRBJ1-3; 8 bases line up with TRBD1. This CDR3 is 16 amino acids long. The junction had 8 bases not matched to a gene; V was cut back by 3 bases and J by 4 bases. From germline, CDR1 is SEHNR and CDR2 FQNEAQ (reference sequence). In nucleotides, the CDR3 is TGTGCCAGCAGCTTTATGGGGGACAGGCGAGGAAACACCATATATTTT. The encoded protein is CASSFMGDRRGNTIYF.

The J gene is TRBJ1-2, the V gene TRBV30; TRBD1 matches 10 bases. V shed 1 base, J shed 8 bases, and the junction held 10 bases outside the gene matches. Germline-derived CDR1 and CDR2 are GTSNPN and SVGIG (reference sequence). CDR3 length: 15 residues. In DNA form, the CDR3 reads TGTGCCTGGAGTGGGGGGGACAGGGGCTCAGTGGGCTACACCTTC. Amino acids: CAWSGGDRGSVGYTF. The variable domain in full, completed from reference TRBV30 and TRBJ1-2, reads SQTIHQWPATLVQPVGSPLSLECTVEGTSNPNLYWYRQAAGRGLQLLFYSVGIGQISSEVPQNLSASRPQDRQFILSSKKLLLSDSGFYLCAWSGGDRGSVGYTFGSGTRLTVV.

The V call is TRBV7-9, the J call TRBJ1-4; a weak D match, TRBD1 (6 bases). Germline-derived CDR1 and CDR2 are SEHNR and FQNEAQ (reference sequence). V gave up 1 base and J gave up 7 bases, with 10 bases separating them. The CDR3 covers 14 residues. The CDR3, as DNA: TGTGCCAGCAGCTTAGTGGACAGAAGTGAAAAACTGTTTTTT. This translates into CASSLVDRSEKLFF.

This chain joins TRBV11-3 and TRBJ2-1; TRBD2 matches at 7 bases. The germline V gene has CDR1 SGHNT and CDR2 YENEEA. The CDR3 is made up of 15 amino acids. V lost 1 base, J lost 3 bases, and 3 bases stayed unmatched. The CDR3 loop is CASSLGGDYYNEQFF. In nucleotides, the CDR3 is TGTGCCAGCAGCTTAGGAGGGGACTACTACAATGAGCAGTTCTTC.

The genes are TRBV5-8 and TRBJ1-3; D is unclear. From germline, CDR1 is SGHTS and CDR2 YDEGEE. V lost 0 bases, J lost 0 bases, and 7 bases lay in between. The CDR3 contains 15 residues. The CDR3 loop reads CASSLGHSSGNTIYF. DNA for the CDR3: TGTGCCAGCAGCTTGGGACATTCCTCTGGAAACACCATATATTTT.

The CDR3 loop reads CASSYQGFGYGYTF. The CDR3 DNA sequence: TGTGCCAGCAGCTACCAGGGTTTCGGCTATGGCTACACCTTC. This chain joins TRBV4-2 and TRBJ1-2; possibly TRBD1 for D (5 bases). Germline CDR1 and CDR2: LGHNA and YNFKEQ. The CDR3 spans 14 residues. Trimming cost V 5 bases and J 4 bases, with 14 bases left between them.

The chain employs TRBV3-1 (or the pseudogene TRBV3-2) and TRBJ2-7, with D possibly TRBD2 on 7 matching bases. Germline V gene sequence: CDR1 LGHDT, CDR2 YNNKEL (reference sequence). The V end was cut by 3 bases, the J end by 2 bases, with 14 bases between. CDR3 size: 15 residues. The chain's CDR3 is CASSHGGAYAYEQYF. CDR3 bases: TGTGCCAGCAGCCATGGGGGGGCCTACGCCTACGAGCAGTACTTC.

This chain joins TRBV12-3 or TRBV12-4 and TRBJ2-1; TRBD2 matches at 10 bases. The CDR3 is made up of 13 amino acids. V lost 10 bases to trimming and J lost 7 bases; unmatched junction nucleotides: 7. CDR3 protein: CATPSGGGNEQFF. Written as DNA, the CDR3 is TGTGCCACCCCTAGCGGGGGAGGGAATGAGCAGTTCTTC.

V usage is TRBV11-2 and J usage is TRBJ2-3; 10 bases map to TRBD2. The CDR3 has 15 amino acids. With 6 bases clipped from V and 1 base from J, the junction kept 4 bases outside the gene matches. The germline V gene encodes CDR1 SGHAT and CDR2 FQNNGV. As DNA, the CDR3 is TGTGCCAGCAGATCTAGCGGGGGACGCACAGATACGCAGTATTTT. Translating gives CASRSSGGRTDTQYF.